This TCR beta chain originates from a study of OX40 agonist ivuxolimab in advanced cancers. In germline, CDR1 is SGHTA, CDR2 FQGNSA. This CDR3 region has 15 residues. Trimming took 1 base from V and 5 from J, leaving 12 bases between them. Repertoires were generated with immunoSEQ multiplex PCR, while TCRdb's copy carries only in-frame clones and drops some. The sample records some 94,000 clones, roughly 89% being singletons. The origin of this receptor is an adult with an advanced solid tumor such as melanoma, head and neck, liver or kidney cancer. The chain employs TRBV7-2 and TRBJ2-1; D may be TRBD1 or TRBD2 (5 bases each). Sequences were derived from CD4+ or CD8+ T cells sorted from blood, sampled in a trial of the OX40 agonist ivuxolimab. Here the CDR3 reads CASSLVVGPDNEQFF. In DNA form, the CDR3 reads TGTGCCAGCAGCTTAGTGGTGGGACCGGACAATGAGCAGTTCTTC.